The next 8 T cell receptor beta chains were all read from a single sample in a study of blood T cells in healthy people across ages. Then a second PCR, running about 6 to 11 cycles, was carried out with a sample-barcoded 5' primer and a J-beta primer mix. Each CDR3 protein gets one entry after TCRdb re-called the 5' RACE reads with MiXCR. The data show around 820,000 distinct CDR3 sequences, 20% to 25% seen once. This sample also appeared in a second study, on T cells of mothers and their children.

Sequencing was carried out using blood. The receptor set was obtained from a boy between 5 and 17 years old in good health.

The chain carries TRBV7-9 and TRBJ2-5, with TRBD2 identical over 9 bases. V was clipped by 1 base and J by 5 bases; unmatched bases: 5. Germline-derived CDR1 and CDR2 are SEHNR and FQNEAQ (reference sequence). This CDR3 is 15 amino acids long. The CDR3 region is CASSLGGTSTETQYF. CDR3 sequence (DNA): TGTGCCAGCAGCTTAGGAGGGACTAGCACTGAGACCCAGTACTTC.

In this sample, this clonotype turned up a few times. A much larger clone is a single base away; this may be a read error. The chain couples TRBV28 to TRBJ2-2; D is uncertain. V was trimmed by 5 bases and J by 6 bases, leaving 13 bases between them. CDR3 size: 14 residues. CDR1 is MDHEN and CDR2 is SYDVKM in the germline V gene. CDR3 nucleotides: TGTGCCAGCAGTCTTCCCCTCTCCCCCGGGGAGCTGTTTTTT. It translates to CASSLPLSPGELFF. The complete variable domain, with remaining parts taken from reference TRBV28 and TRBJ2-2, reads DVKVTQSSRYLVKRTGEKVFLECVQDMDHENMFWYRQDPGLGLRLIYFSYDVKMKEKGDIPEGYSVSREKKERFSLILESASTNQTSMYLCASSLPLSPGELFFGEGSRLTVL.

This clonotype was seen ten or more times. CDR3 sequence (DNA): TGTGCCAGCAGCTTAGCGGGGGCAGGAGAGACCCAGTACTTC. Amino acids: CASSLAGAGETQYF. This rearrangement joins TRBV7-2 to TRBJ2-5; D is possibly TRBD1 (6 bases). The CDR3 is 14 residues long. V was pared by 0 bases and J by 4 bases, with 9 bases between. CDR1 and CDR2 (germline): SGHTA, FQGNSA. The full variable domain, completed using reference TRBV7-2 and TRBJ2-5, is GAGVSQSPSNKVTEKGKDVELRCDPISGHTALYWYRQSLGQGLEFLIYFQGNSAPDKSGLPSDRFSAERTGGSVSTLTIQRTQQEDSAVYLCASSLAGAGETQYFGPGTRLLVL.

This clonotype was observed a handful of times. The CDR3 nucleotides are TGTGCCAGCAGCTTATTTGGGACAGTGACCTACGAGCAGTACTTC. It translates to CASSLFGTVTYEQYF. V is TRBV7-2 and J is TRBJ2-7; 7 bases fit TRBD1. This CDR3 comprises 15 residues. V gave up 2 bases and J gave up 2 bases; unmatched junction bases: 6. The V gene's germline CDR1 is SGHTA and CDR2 FQGNSA.

CDR3 DNA sequence: TGTGCCAGCAGGGGGACAGGCTACGAGCAGTACTTC. Translated, it gives CASRGTGYEQYF. The gene calls are TRBV2 and TRBJ2-1; 8 bases map to TRBD1. The J call may be incorrect, as the DNA end agrees better with TRBJ2-7. CDR1 is SNHLY, CDR2 FYNNEI, per germline. The CDR3 covers 12 residues.

This clonotype was counted at least ten times. This chain joins TRBV6-4 and TRBJ1-6; 8 nucleotides align to TRBD1. With 4 bases clipped from V and 7 bases from J, the junction kept 3 bases outside the gene matches. CDR1 and CDR2 (germline): MRHNA, SNTAGT. CDR3 length: 14 amino acids. CDR3 sequence (DNA): TGTGCCAGCAGTGGCGGACAGGGAAATTCACCCCTCCACTTT. This gives the protein CASSGGQGNSPLHF.

This rearrangement joins TRBV28 to TRBJ2-3; TRBD1 might be the D (6 bases). The CDR3 has 15 amino acids. The V and J ends lost 6 bases and 6 bases respectively, with 19 bases between them. Germline CDR1 is MDHEN and CDR2 is SYDVKM. This CDR3 is CASSLPTGTGDTQYF. CDR3 nucleotides: TGTGCCAGCAGCTTACCTACAGGGACGGGGGATACGCAGTATTTT.

The chain combines TRBV3-1 with TRBJ2-1; D unclear. Trimming removed 5 bases from V and 10 bases from J, with 9 bases in between. The CDR3 is made up of 11 amino acids. Germline V lookup: CDR1 LGHDT, CDR2 YNNKEL (reference sequence). CDR3 sequence: CASSSYGEQFF. The CDR3 coding sequence is TGTGCCAGCAGCTCCTATGGGGAGCAGTTCTTC.